This T cell receptor (beta chain) originates from a study of cytomegalovirus exposure and HLA in healthy donors (dated by TCRdb to 2016 to 2017). For the study in its entirety: In an earlier analysis of 450 to 750 of the donors, under 300 Gb of sequence data and approximately 120 million unique TCR beta sequences from 180 million or so T cells were reported. Approximately 330 gigabases of sequencing data and around 80 million unique TCR sequences made up an early release that covered over 550 HLA-typed donors. Among the approximately 420 genotyped donors, approximately 76% belonged to the genetic ancestry cluster associated with self-reported Caucasian donors. The aim of the study was to test whether cataloging public T cell receptors could identify signatures of past pathogen exposure. The study profiled the T cell repertoires of hundreds of subjects by immunosequencing and related them to cytomegalovirus serostatus. Along with the roughly 700-subject first cohort, a separate validation cohort of 120 different subjects was used. The study combined high-throughput TCR immunosequencing, statistical association of individual TCRs with disease status, and machine learning to predict cytomegalovirus infection status. A later analysis re-analyzed previously published TCR beta repertoires from approximately 700 donors and added high-resolution HLA genotyping to study TCR occurrence patterns. The later analysis used no new phenotypic data to find candidate immune exposures, relying instead on TCR beta sequences and their occurrence across donors. In an earlier analysis of roughly 580 of the donors, high-throughput TCR beta sequencing was used to judge whether each TCR beta V gene segment behaved as functional or pseudogenic. Alongside the repertoire data, information on donor age, sex, ethnicity and CMV serostatus was compiled. In a later genetic analysis, genome-wide SNP genotypes for about 65% of the 666 donors were used, and that subset was treated as a discovery cohort. Every repertoire in the discovery cohort had been generated on one and the same sequencing platform. Class I and class II HLA loci were covered by the typing at four-digit resolution. The number of donors typed differed by locus, with about 629-630 for A, B, C, DRB1 and DQB1, around 500 for DQA1, about 610 for DPA1, and around 460 for DPB1. Because of strong linkage in the cohort, five DR-DQ haplotypes were treated as single units for association and clustering. Among about 400 genotyped donors of the cohort, an average of approximately 240,000 unique TCR beta nucleotide sequences was sequenced per donor, of which roughly 17% were non-productive.

Receptor libraries were prepared by the immunoSEQ multiplex PCR assay. For the multiplex PCR, a mixture combining 60 forward primers for TCR Vbeta segments and 13 reverse primers for TCR Jbeta segments was used. Amplification of the CDR3 region of rearranged TCR beta genes was performed with a multiplex PCR assay on genomic DNA. The Illumina HiSeq System was used to sequence the amplified TCR beta libraries as 87-base-pair reads. From the authors' description of their analysis: A later analysis tallied 75 million to 95 million unique TCR beta chains across the 550 to 850 repertoires, and about 10 million of those chains were shared by two or more donors. A nearest-neighbor algorithm error-corrected the raw reads and collapsed the reads into unique sequences, merging closely related sequences to remove PCR and sequencing errors. V, D and J gene segments were assigned by aligning CDR3 sequences to IMGT reference sequences. For a sequence to be retained, at least a six-nucleotide match to both a V gene segment and a J gene segment was required. Rearrangements were called productive when the CDR3 lacked stop codons and stayed in frame with V and J; all others were non-productive. CDR3 was defined according to IMGT convention as the region running from the second conserved V-encoded cysteine to the conserved J-encoded phenylalanine. The earlier analysis of a few hundred of the donors excluded sequences that lacked an unambiguous match to a single V gene segment. An earlier analysis of a few hundred of the donors classified V segments as functional when productive rearrangements were above 56.7% and as segregating when the standard deviation between donors was above 5%. A statistical classification framework was developed to diagnose cytomegalovirus status using the catalog of TCR beta chain sequences. In a later analysis, V and J genes were assigned by comparing TCR nucleotide sequences against IMGT/GENE-DB human TR gene sequences. The TCRdist pipeline was used in a later analysis to assign CDR3 sequences and most-parsimonious VDJ recombination scenarios. In a later analysis, each TCR beta chain was defined by its CDR3 amino acid sequence together with its V-gene family, and reads lacking a unique V-gene family were excluded. To address suspected cross-contamination and a sequencing artifact, a later analysis removed 550 to 750 highly shared, low-generation-probability nucleotide sequences. In a later analysis, a clonal expansion index was calculated for each public chain from normalized within-repertoire ranks of inferred template counts. In a later analysis, generation probabilities were computed using a VDJ recombination model fitted to out-of-frame rearrangements, and the results were checked against IGoR. A later analysis scored TCR-TCR, TCR-HLA and TCR-CMV co-occurrence with hypergeometric tests, applying a repertoire-size bias correction to TCR pairs. False discovery rates were estimated in a later analysis by permuting HLA or CMV assignments 20 times. In a later analysis, co-occurring TCRs were grouped with DBSCAN, and TCRdist sequence similarity was added when clustering was performed within HLA-allele-positive subsets. Repertoires with fewer than 30,000 or more than 120,000 public chains were left out of co-occurrence clustering, as were four to six repertoires with anomalous nucleotide sharing. TCRdb's version of the immuneACCESS table is confined to in-frame rearrangements and falls short of the full clone set. An unresolved V gene accounts for under half of the shortfall where checked; the remainder is of unknown origin. The V and J calls and clone size come from that table; D and trimming were worked out from the DNA. The sample records about 83,000 clones, roughly 80% of which are singletons. In total, the top ten clones hold 1.5% to 2% of the sample.

To note about this clone: The target of this receptor is not known. Base quality data are lacking; no much larger clone is found one base away.

Germline trimming: 7 bases from V, 4 bases from J; junction bases outside gene matches: 8. The CDR3, cysteine through phenylalanine, is 14 amino acids long. Only the CDR3 part of the read is kept: 42 bases, read in frame from the first base. The germline V gene supplies CDR1 SQVTM and CDR2 ANQGSEA. The cohort was made up of under 800 healthy bone marrow donors. At the time of sampling, every cohort member was nominally healthy, though immune exposures that went unrecorded were likely present. The donor was CMV seronegative and was included in the group of under 450 seronegative cohort members. Each donor provided a peripheral blood sample, and peripheral blood mononuclear cells were used for TCR beta sequencing. Genomic DNA extraction from the blood cell samples was performed with the Qiagen DNeasy Blood Extraction Kit. Study-wide findings and limitations: A later genetic analysis reported fewer N-insertions in productive TCRs among donors in an Asian-associated ancestry cluster than the approximately 700-donor mean. Assigning TCR associations to individual alleles was difficult when HLA alleles, especially DR and DQ, strongly co-occurred. Broadly in line with IMGT annotations, most TCR beta V segments showed up in productive rearrangements about 90% or about 30% of the time in an earlier analysis of about 500 of the donors. In both the original and validation cohorts, the classifier was reported to diagnose cytomegalovirus status with high specificity and sensitivity. Presence/absence analyses assumed roughly uniform sequencing depth across donors, an assumption that may not hold. Specific HLA alleles were associated with around 18,000 TCR beta sequences at a false discovery rate of 0.05 in a later analysis. According to a later analysis, parvovirus B19, influenza, CMV and Epstein-Barr virus appeared linked to several top co-occurrence clusters. Only TCR beta chains were sequenced in this cohort, and the absence of alpha or paired-chain data limited detectable features. For the cohort, immune exposure information was limited to CMV serostatus. The study gave a list of some 150 TCR beta chains associated with cytomegalovirus. In a later analysis, HLA-associated TCR beta chains were found to be more clonally expanded and to have lower generation probabilities than equally common non-associated chains. Three of the identified cytomegalovirus-associated TCR beta chains were confirmed in vitro to be specific for cytomegalovirus antigens. A later analysis found that TCR association rates varied across HLA loci, with DRB1 alleles showing the most associated TCRs and HLA-C alleles the fewest. A later genetic analysis associated a missense DCLRE1C variant with V-gene and J-gene trimming of TCR beta chains, and an independent cohort replicated the association. Some IMGT-functional V segments, including TRBV6-2 and TRBV6-3, could not be told apart with the 87-base-pair reads, so those segments were excluded. According to the authors, the approach could potentially be generalized to other disease states and immunological phenotypes. Correlated functional status among segregating V segments might be attributable to linkage disequilibrium, but an unknown experimental factor could not be ruled out. A group of highly shared sequence variants was considered likely to be a technical artifact of the sequencing pipeline. Because HLA typing was unavailable for some donors at each locus, only the typed subset was used in association tests. Most CMV-associated TCR beta chains appeared to be HLA-restricted in a later analysis, and the HLA associations seemed to be driven largely by CMV exposure. A further reported finding was that TCR beta sequences accurately predicted the HLA-A and HLA-B alleles for most subjects in the first cohort. Seventeen rarely observed V segments, including chromosome 9 orphons, were excluded from the earlier analysis of some 590 of the donors because counts were too low. Most TCR sequences were observed very rarely across donors, whereas some public TCRs were present in many individuals.

Sequenced material: PBMCs. Rearrangement joined TRBV29-1 to TRBJ2-5; TRBD1 aligns with 11 central bases. This receptor was taken from a woman under 40 in good health and CMV-seronegative. The CDR3 region reads CSARGDRGSETQYF. The nucleotide sequence is given as TGCAGCGCCAGGGGGGACAGGGGGTCAGAGACCCAGTACTTC.